Reported below is one TCR beta chain. The record originates from a study of blood T cell repertoires in COVID-19. Study at large: The United States, Italy and Spain supplied acute and convalescent COVID-19 samples.

The authors' processing: Using reference gene primer amplification, nucleated cell counts were estimated. Produced via immunoSEQ multiplex PCR; TCRdb's table is partial and in-frame only. From that table come the V and J calls and clone size; the DNA was used to work out D and trimming. The data show about 200,000 clones, 85% to 90% seen once. The Seattle site enrolled patients during active infection and followed them longitudinally. Germline values: CDR1 SGHRS, CDR2 YFSETQ. V was pared by 4 bases and J by 0 bases, with 10 bases between. The CDR3 is 14 residues long. Sequencing was performed on peripheral blood. The sequence was collected from a woman between 50 and 59 years old with COVID-19, enrolled during active disease. V gene TRBV5-1 combines with J gene TRBJ2-5, with D possibly matching TRBD1 (5 bases). CDR3 DNA: TGCGCCAGCAGCCCGGACACCTACCAAGAGACCCAGTACTTC. It codes for CASSPDTYQETQYF.